The 6 T cell receptor beta chains listed next were all sequenced from one sample in a study of blood T cell repertoires in COVID-19. Sequenced by immunoSEQ multiplex PCR; TCRdb stores in-frame clones only, minus some. The repertoire has roughly 190,000 clones, about four fifths of them found once; the top ten carry roughly 11%. The source material was peripheral blood. Receptor source: a woman between 40 and 55 years old with COVID-19, enrolled during active disease.

This rearrangement joins TRBV6-5 to TRBJ1-2, with 8 positions matching TRBD1. The CDR3 totals 13 residues. Germline loops: CDR1 MNHEY, CDR2 SVGAGI. V was pared by 4 bases and J by 7 bases, with 5 bases of the junction left unmatched. The CDR3: CASSSRGQGGYTF. CDR3 sequence (DNA): TGTGCCAGCAGTTCCAGGGGGCAGGGTGGCTACACCTTC.

J is TRBJ1-2 and V is TRBV19, with 7 positions matching TRBD1. Germline V CDR1 and CDR2: LNHDA, SQIVND (reference sequence). This CDR3 has 19 residues. After removal of 9 bases from V and 0 bases from J, the junction contained 22 bases not matched to a gene. This chain's CDR3 is CASLGWWPGGQKANYGYTF. In DNA, the CDR3 is TGTGCCAGCCTGGGTTGGTGGCCAGGGGGACAAAAAGCTAACTATGGCTACACCTTC. The full variable domain, its missing parts supplied by reference TRBV19 and TRBJ1-2, is DGGITQSPKYLFRKEGQNVTLSCEQNLNHDAMYWYRQDPGQGLRLIYYSQIVNDFQKGDIAEGYSVSREKKESFPLTVTSAQKNPTAFYLCASLGWWPGGQKANYGYTFGSGTRLTVV.

This chain links TRBV7-9 with TRBJ1-4; 8 bases agree with TRBD1. Trimming took 5 bases from V and 6 from J; bases not matched to a gene: 5. The CDR3 extends over 14 amino acids. Germline V gene lookup returns CDR1 SEHNR and CDR2 FQNEAQ (reference sequence). The CDR3 nucleotides read TGTGCCAGCAGCGCAAGACAGGGGTATGAAAAACTGTTTTTT. Its protein is CASSARQGYEKLFF.

Remarks on this clone: Given a much more abundant clone one base away, this may be a read error. The sample holds other DNA sequences that translate to the same CDR3. The chain is built from TRBV30 and TRBJ1-5; D possibly corresponds to TRBD1 (6 bases). The CDR3 length is 13 residues. V dropped 0 bases and J dropped 4 bases, with 7 bases sitting between them. Per germline, CDR1 GTSNPN and CDR2 SVGIG (reference sequence). CDR3: CAWSVQGNQPQHF. The DNA of the CDR3 is TGTGCCTGGAGTGTACAGGGTAATCAGCCCCAGCATTTT.

This clone appeared many times. The same CDR3 also results from other DNA sequences found in this sample. This chain links TRBV6-1 with TRBJ1-5, with TRBD1 matching 7 bases. The CDR3 consists of 14 residues. CDR1 and CDR2 (germline): MNHNS, SASEGT. V trimming: 3 bases; J trimming: 3 bases; junction bases outside the gene matches: 2. The DNA of the CDR3 is TGTGCCAGCAGTGAGGGACAGAACAATCAGCCCCAGCATTTT. Its translation: CASSEGQNNQPQHF.

The V call is TRBV27, the J call TRBJ1-2; 7 nucleotides match TRBD1. The CDR3 loop spans 13 amino acids. The V gene end was trimmed by 6 bases and the J gene end by 4 bases; junction bases not matched to a gene: 5. In germline, CDR1 is MNHEY, CDR2 SMNVEV (reference sequence). The CDR3 coding sequence is TGTGCCAGCAGCCGGGACAGCTTCTATGGCTACACCTTC. This codes for CASSRDSFYGYTF.